The sequence of this T cell receptor (beta chain) was determined in a study of blood T cell repertoires in COVID-19. Study overall: The United States, Italy and Spain were the sources of the acute and convalescent COVID-19 samples.

Assay: immunoSEQ multiplex PCR; the TCRdb copy retains only in-frame clones and omits some. The table records approximately 160,000 clones, around 83% of them present only once. Looked up from germline, CDR1 is MDHEN and CDR2 is SYDVKM. V dropped 2 bases and J dropped 0 bases, with 11 bases sitting between them. This CDR3 has 15 amino acids. Source material: PBMCs or T cells enriched from blood (not recorded which). The chain is built from TRBV28 and TRBJ2-7; the D is unclear. The clonotype comes from a woman aged 45-60 years in a cohort exposed to, infected with or recovered from COVID-19 (not recorded which). The CDR3 DNA sequence: TGTGCCAGCAGTTTAGGTGCGGTCCCCTCCTACGAGCAGTACTTC. Its translation is CASSLGAVPSYEQYF.